The 10 T cell receptor beta chains reported below all come from one sample, sequenced in a study of T cell clonality in common variable immunodeficiency. Measured with immunoSEQ multiplex PCR; TCRdb has only the in-frame clones, and not every one. The repertoire consists of tens of thousands of clones, none detected only once. Sequenced material: peripheral blood mononuclear cells. The receptors shown here come from a person aged 18 to 75 in good health.

In its sample, this clone was seen many times. Read sequence stops 3 residues before the CDR3 end, and the germline J gene provides the missing end. The chain combines TRBV7-8 with TRBJ2-5, with D possibly matching TRBD2 (6 bases). V lost 0 bases to trimming and J lost 5 bases, with 13 bases between them. CDR1 and CDR2 from the germline V gene are SGHVS and FQNEAQ. This CDR3 has 15 residues. The CDR3 bases that were read are TGTGCCAGCAGCTTAGCGGGACTCCCGACGGAGACC. Protein product: CASSLAGLPTET. The complete CDR3 reads CASSLAGLPTETQYF. The full variable domain, its missing parts supplied by reference TRBV7-8 and TRBJ2-5, is GAGVSQSPRYKVAKRGQDVALRCDPISGHVSLFWYQQALGQGPEFLTYFQNEAQLDKSGLPSDRFFAERPEGSVSTLKIQRTQQEDSAVYLCASSLAGLPTETQYFGPGTRLLVL.

This clone was detected only a few times. The read halts 3 residues ahead of the CDR3 end, with the missing end drawn from the germline J gene. This chain connects TRBV6-2 or TRBV6-3 to TRBJ1-1; TRBD1 agrees at 10 bases. J lost 6 bases, V lost 5 bases, and 15 bases had no gene match. Germline CDR1 reads MNHEY; CDR2 reads SVGEGT. The CDR3 runs to 17 residues. CDR3 amino acids: CASSTDRGRVGVPEAFF. The sequenced CDR3 bases are TGTGCCAGCAGTACAGACAGGGGGCGCGTCGGCGTCCCTGAA.

This clone occurred a few times. Sequencing ends 3 residues short of the CDR3 end; the germline J gene provides the rest. The rearrangement uses TRBV7-9 and TRBJ1-1; weak D call: TRBD1 (6 bases). Per the germline V gene, CDR1 is SEHNR and CDR2 is FQNEAQ (reference sequence). CDR3 length: 14 residues. V lost 4 bases and J 2 bases, leaving 11 bases between the germline ends. The covered CDR3 bases are TGTGCCAGCAGCTCCGGCAGGGGCAACACTGAA. It translates to CASSSGRGNTE. The full CDR3 reads CASSSGRGNTEAFF.

In this sample, this clone turned up many times. One junction end does not reproduce the germline sequence, and a read error may be involved. Sequencing ends 3 residues short of the CDR3 end; the germline J gene provides the rest. The rearrangement joins TRBV7-7 to TRBJ1-1; weak D call: TRBD1 (5 bases). CDR1 SSHAT and CDR2 FNYEAQ come from the germline V gene (reference sequence). This CDR3 region has 14 residues. Here the CDR3 reads CASSPNPGSVEAFF. Partial CDR3 DNA: TGTGCTAGCAGCCCCAACCCAGGGTCCGTAGAA.

This clone was seen ten or more times. The observed sequence ends 3 residues before the CDR3 terminus, with the missing tail filled in from the germline J gene. V is TRBV20-1 and J is TRBJ2-3; TRBD2 aligns across 8 bases. The trim removed 5 bases at V and 0 bases at J, leaving 4 bases unmatched. The CDR3 consists of 14 residues. Germline CDR1 and CDR2: DFQATT and SNEGSKA (reference sequence). CDR3 amino acids: CSAVRGASTDTQYF. The CDR3 DNA, read in part, is TGCAGTGCTGTGCGGGGGGCAAGCACAGATACG.

This clone was counted ten times or more. The read ends 3 residues early relative to the CDR3; the germline J gene fills the gap. The V call is TRBV6-8, the J call TRBJ2-5, with D unclear. Germline lookup yields CDR1 MNHGY and CDR2 SAAAGT. The CDR3 runs to 17 residues. Trimming removed 3 bases at V and 0 bases at J, with 17 bases between. The CDR3 here is CASSYSLHVGYQETQYF. The CDR3 DNA, read in part, is TGTGCCAGCAGTTATAGTCTCCACGTAGGGTACCAAGAGACC.

This clone was recorded many times. The observed sequence ends 3 residues before the CDR3 terminus, with the missing tail filled in from the germline J gene. The chain carries TRBV10-3 and TRBJ1-5; D remains unclear. The CDR3 is 16 amino acids. Looked up from germline, CDR1 is ENHRY and CDR2 is SYGVKD. V was shortened by 5 bases and J by 6 bases, with 20 bases between the two germline ends. The CDR3 DNA, read in part, is TGTGCCATCAGTAAATCGGAGGGTGTAGTAGGTCAGCCC. This gives the protein CAISKSEGVVGQP. The whole CDR3 reads CAISKSEGVVGQPQHF.

This clone was seen ten or more times. The read ends 3 residues shy of where the CDR3 ends; the end is completed using the germline J gene. The chain uses TRBV10-1 and TRBJ2-1; weak D call: TRBD2 (6 bases). There are 14 residues in the CDR3. Germline V lookup: CDR1 WNHNN, CDR2 SYGVQD (reference sequence). V was cut by 4 bases and J by 7 bases, with 14 bases left in between. Here the CDR3 reads CASSGRLAFNEQFF. The CDR3 bases that were read are TGCGCCAGCAGTGGGAGGCTAGCGTTTAATGAG.

This clone appeared many times. The read terminates 3 residues before the CDR3 end, so the remaining end is supplied by the germline J gene. The chain recombines TRBV19 with TRBJ2-3, with TRBD2 matching over 12 bases. The CDR3 spans 18 residues. Germline loops: CDR1 LNHDA, CDR2 SQIVND (reference sequence). J was trimmed by 3 bases and V by 5 bases; bases with no gene match: 12. The CDR3 reads CASSDPGTSGWKTDTQYF. The sequenced CDR3 bases are TGTGCCAGTAGTGATCCCGGGACTAGCGGGTGGAAAACAGATACG.

This clone showed up many times. The read ends 3 residues early relative to the CDR3; the germline J gene fills the gap. The V and J genes are TRBV6-2 or TRBV6-3 and TRBJ1-1; 8 bases are a match to TRBD1. The CDR3 totals 11 residues. V lost 8 bases, J lost 5 bases, and 1 base stayed unmatched. Germline assignment: CDR1 MNHEY and CDR2 SVGEGT. The CDR3 bases that were read are TGTGCCAGCGGGGACAGGACTGAA. This encodes CASGDRTE. The entire CDR3 sequence reads CASGDRTEAFF.